This entry concerns a single T cell receptor beta chain. There is no known antigen for this receptor. No quality values exist for individual bases; no much larger clone is one base distant. These data are taken from a study of T cell responses to AZD1222 COVID-19 vaccine (dated by TCRdb to the early 2020s). Regarding the study in general: Because spike-specific TCR depth and breadth did not differ between the two schedules, AZD1222 recipients who got a second dose at roughly 4 weeks were pooled with those who got a second dose at roughly 12 weeks. Trial participants were enrolled by age into subgroups of 18-55, 56-69 and 70-plus years, and around 150, 29 and 61 TCR-sequenced participants, respectively, were included in these subgroups. A total of 233 trial participants underwent TCR sequencing, of whom around 200 received two doses of AZD1222 and some 25 received two doses of the MenACWY control vaccine.

The CDR3 regions of human TCRbeta chains were analyzed by immunosequencing. The paper's data handling went like this. TCRs in the repertoires were matched against a reference library of SARS-CoV-2-specific TCRs that had been generated with the MIRA antigen-specificity platform. Breadth was defined as the fraction of unique TCRs that were SARS-CoV-2-associated. Depth was defined as the fraction of total T cells that were SARS-CoV-2-associated. Each spike-specific TCR was assigned to its reactive spike region and to a CD4 or CD8 class using the MIRA data. Log10-transformed breadth and depth values were compared by one-way ANOVA with Sidak's multiple comparisons tests. The source is immuneACCESS, and TCRdb retained only in-frame sequences with V and J called. Part of the clones is not carried over; for the studies checked, unresolved V genes explain less than half of this, and the remainder is unexplained. The V and J calls and clone size are taken from that table; D and trimming were inferred from the DNA. In all, the sample holds roughly 110,000 clones, and about 93% of those were seen once. 22% of the sample goes to the ten largest clones.

The CDR3 holds 13 amino acids from the cysteine to the phenylalanine. Only the CDR3 DNA is retained, 39 bases long and in frame from the first base. V gives up 1 base and J gives up 5 bases, and the segment between their germline ends measures 10 bases. CDR1 SGHDT and CDR2 YYEEEE were looked up in the germline V gene. Reading the label with the study, this specimen's time point is: baseline before first vaccination. Vaccinee samples came from UK trials COV001 and COV002, including a single-blind randomized controlled phase 2/3 trial of AZD1222 (ChAdOx1 nCoV-19) in healthy adults. For TCRbeta chain sequencing, PBMC samples from trial participants were taken at day 0 and at day 28 after the second dose. Beyond this particular receptor, the publication reports: No day 14 peak-response samples were available, so repertoires were characterized only after the peak T cell response. Nearly half of unique spike-specific TCRs reportedly recognized epitopes outside regions mutated in the B.1.351 and B.1.1.7 variants. After two AZD1222 doses, both the breadth and the depth of spike-specific TCRs were significantly higher than at day 0 and than in MenACWY recipients. In the small 56-69-year group, the increase in depth fell short of significance, most likely because of low power. Conclusions about previously exposed vaccinees are limited, since just five to seven AZD1222 recipients were seropositive for SARS-CoV-2 at baseline. Participants were mostly white British, with more females than males. The authors suggested clonal diversity may have been underestimated. CD4 TCRs associated with the vaccine covered the entire spike protein, and the dominant responses were in regions 160-218 and 743-854.

Sequencing used peripheral blood, obtained on day 0 of AZD1222 vaccination. In this chain, TRBV5-6 is recombined with TRBJ2-7, with TRBD1 as a weak D call on 6 bases. This clonotype was sampled from an adult in good health. This receptor has the CDR3 CASSLTGIHEQYF. The DNA sequence is as follows: TGTGCCAGCAGCTTGACAGGGATCCACGAGCAGTACTTC.